One and the same sample provided the 4 T cell receptor beta chains below, sequenced in a study of cytomegalovirus exposure and HLA in healthy donors. PCR employed 60 Vbeta and 13 Jbeta primers. Here immunoSEQ multiplex PCR was the method, and the copy in TCRdb shows in-frame clones only, minus some. There are about 160,000 clones in the sample; under 85% occur only once, and approximately 1.4% lies in the top ten. Sequencing was performed on PBMCs. The receptor set was obtained from a woman aged 25 to 45 in good health and CMV-seronegative.

This rearrangement joins TRBV19 to TRBJ1-5; unclear D gene. CDR1 and CDR2 from the germline V gene are LNHDA and SQIVND (reference sequence). V dropped 2 bases and J dropped 1 base, with 15 bases sitting between them. The CDR3 length is 17 residues. The CDR3 spells CASSIKAGGWSNQPQHF. CDR3 in DNA: TGTGCCAGTAGTATAAAAGCCGGAGGCTGGAGCAATCAGCCCCAGCATTTT.

The chain employs TRBV7-2 and TRBJ1-6; tentatively, D is TRBD1 (5 bases). V dropped 0 bases and J dropped 8 bases, with 5 bases sitting between them. The CDR3 has 13 residues. Germline V gene sequence: CDR1 SGHTA, CDR2 FQGNSA. CDR3 sequence reads: CASSLAGDSPLHF. The CDR3 region has the DNA TGTGCCAGCAGCTTAGCAGGGGATTCACCCCTCCACTTT.

In DNA, the CDR3 is TGTGCCAGCAGCTTGAACAGTAGGACTGAAGCTTTCTTT. Translation: CASSLNSRTEAFF. The rearrangement links TRBV7-3 to TRBJ1-1, with D uncertain. V was trimmed by 3 bases and J by 5 bases, leaving 10 bases between them. Germline CDR1 reads SGHTA; CDR2 reads FQGTGA. CDR3 length equals 13 residues.

The chain joins TRBV2 to TRBJ2-2, with 8 positions matching TRBD1. The CDR3 has 14 residues. Germline CDR1 SNHLY, CDR2 FYNNEI. Losses at the gene ends were 8 bases for V and 4 bases for J; bases not matched to a gene: 6. In nucleotides, the CDR3 is TGTGCCAGCGGACAGGGAGTATTCACCGGGGAGCTGTTTTTT. This translates into CASGQGVFTGELFF.